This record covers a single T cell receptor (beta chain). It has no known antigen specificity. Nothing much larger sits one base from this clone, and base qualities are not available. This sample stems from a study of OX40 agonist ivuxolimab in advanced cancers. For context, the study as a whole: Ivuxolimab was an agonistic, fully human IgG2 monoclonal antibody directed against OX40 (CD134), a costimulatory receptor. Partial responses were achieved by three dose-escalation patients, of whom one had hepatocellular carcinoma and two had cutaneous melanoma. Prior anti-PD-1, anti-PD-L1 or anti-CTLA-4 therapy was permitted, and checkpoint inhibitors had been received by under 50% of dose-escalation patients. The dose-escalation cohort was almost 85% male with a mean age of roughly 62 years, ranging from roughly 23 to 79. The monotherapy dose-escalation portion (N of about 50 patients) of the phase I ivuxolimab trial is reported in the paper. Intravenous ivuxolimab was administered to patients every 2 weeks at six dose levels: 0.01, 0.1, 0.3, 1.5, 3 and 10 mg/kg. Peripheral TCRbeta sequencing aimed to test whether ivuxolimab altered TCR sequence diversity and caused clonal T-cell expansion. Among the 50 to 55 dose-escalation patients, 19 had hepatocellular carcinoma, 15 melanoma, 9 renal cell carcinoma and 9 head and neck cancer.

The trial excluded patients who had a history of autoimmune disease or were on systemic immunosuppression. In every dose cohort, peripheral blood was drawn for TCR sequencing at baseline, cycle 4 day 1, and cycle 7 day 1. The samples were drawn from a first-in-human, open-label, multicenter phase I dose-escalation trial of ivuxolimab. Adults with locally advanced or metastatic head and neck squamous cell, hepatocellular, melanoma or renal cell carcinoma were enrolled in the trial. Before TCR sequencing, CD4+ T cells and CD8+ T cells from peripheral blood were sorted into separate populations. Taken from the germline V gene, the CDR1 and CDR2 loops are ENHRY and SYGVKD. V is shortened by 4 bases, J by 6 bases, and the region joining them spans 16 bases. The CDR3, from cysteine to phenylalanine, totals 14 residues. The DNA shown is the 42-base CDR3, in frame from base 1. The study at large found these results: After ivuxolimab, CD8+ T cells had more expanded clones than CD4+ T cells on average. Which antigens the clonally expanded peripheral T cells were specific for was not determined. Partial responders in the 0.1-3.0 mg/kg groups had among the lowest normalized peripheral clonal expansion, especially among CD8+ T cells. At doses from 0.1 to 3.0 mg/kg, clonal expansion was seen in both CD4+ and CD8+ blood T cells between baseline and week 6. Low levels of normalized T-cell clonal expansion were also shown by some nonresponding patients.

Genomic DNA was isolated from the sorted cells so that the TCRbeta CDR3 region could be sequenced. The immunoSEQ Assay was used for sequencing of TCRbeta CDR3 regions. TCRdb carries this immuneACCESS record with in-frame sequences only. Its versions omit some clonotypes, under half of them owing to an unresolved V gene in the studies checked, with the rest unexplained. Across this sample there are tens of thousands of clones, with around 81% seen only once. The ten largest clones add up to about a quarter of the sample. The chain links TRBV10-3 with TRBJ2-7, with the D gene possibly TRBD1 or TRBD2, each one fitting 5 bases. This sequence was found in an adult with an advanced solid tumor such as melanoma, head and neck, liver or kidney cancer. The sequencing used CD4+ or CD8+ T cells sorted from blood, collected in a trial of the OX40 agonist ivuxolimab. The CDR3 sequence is CAISGDQQPGEQYF. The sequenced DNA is TGTGCCATCAGTGGGGACCAACAACCGGGCGAGCAGTACTTC.